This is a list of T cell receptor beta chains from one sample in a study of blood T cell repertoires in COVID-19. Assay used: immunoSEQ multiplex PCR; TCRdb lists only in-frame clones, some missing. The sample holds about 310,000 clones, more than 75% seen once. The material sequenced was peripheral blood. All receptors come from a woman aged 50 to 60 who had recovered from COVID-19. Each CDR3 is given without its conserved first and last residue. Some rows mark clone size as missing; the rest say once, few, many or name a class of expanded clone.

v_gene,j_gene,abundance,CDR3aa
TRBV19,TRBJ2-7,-,ARGDNTYEQY
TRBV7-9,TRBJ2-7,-,ASSRVLAGVAYEQY
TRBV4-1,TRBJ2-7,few,ASSQLLAGGYEQY
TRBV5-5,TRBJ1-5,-,ASSPRTGLSQPQH
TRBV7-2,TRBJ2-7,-,ASSSTGAGAGQY
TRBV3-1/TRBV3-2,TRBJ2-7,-,ASSQAVSGGTYEQY
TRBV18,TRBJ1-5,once,ASSPDRVNQPQH
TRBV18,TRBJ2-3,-,ASSPLELAEVPTDTQY
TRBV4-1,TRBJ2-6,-,TSSQDMLPGGLASGANVLT
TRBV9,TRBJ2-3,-,ASSVGRGHTDTQY
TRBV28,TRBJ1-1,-,ASSPNPGQVNAEAF
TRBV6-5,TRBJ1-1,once,ASTRGVNTEAF
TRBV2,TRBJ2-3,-,ASSADRGADTQY
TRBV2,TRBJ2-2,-,ATGGDYRAGELF
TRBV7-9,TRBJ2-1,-,ASSLGAGGVYNEQF
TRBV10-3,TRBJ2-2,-,AITGLAGGDTGELF
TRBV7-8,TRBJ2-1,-,ASSLNSGKGVEQF
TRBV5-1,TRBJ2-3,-,ASSLEGRTDTQY
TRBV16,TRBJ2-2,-,ASSQFGQANTGELF
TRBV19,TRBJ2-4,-,ASSIWRQFGAKNIQY
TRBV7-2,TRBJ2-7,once,ASSPTRPGEQY
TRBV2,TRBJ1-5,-,ASSTPIADLGAQH
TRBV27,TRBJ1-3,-,ASSRQGISGNTIY
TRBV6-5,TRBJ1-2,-,ASSYSGRANYGYT
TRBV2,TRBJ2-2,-,ASSGSTANTGELF
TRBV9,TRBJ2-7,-,ASSPQTETYEQY
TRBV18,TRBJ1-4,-,ASSPRRQSNEKLF
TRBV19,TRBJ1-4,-,ASSGRRGLDEKLF
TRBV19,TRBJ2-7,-,ASQLGQGSYEQY
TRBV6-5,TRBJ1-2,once,ASYPPGGINYGYT
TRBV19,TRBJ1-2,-,ASSIDRERNYGYT
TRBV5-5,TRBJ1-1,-,ASSLAEQGKAF
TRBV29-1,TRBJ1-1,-,SLHTGGGTEAF
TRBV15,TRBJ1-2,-,ATSRDSRTSNYGYT
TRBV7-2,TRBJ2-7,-,ASSLDGTRAYEQY
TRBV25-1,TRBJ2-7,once,ASSEWTGGTGEQY
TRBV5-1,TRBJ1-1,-,ASSSQARSYTEAF
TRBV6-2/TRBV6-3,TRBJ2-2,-,ASSYSSPLEGAGELF
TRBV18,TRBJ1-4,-,ASSPVTGRTNEKLF
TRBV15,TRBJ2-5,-,ATSSRTGIGGETQY
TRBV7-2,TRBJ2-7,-,ASSFSGYEQY
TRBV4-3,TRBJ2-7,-,ASSQDTQGAYEQY
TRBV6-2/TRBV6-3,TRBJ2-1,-,ASSDLSGATYNEQF
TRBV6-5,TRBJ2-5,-,ASRLWGDLGETQY
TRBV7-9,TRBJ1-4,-,ASSLGQLNEKLF
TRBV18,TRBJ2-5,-,ASSPWTGEETQY
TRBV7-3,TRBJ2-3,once,ASSLAGSSADTQY
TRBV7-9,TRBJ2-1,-,ASSLPKLAGVSYNEQF
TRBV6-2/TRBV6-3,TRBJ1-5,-,ASSLQPGQGDNQPQH
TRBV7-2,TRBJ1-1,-,ASSLAPTQPTEAF
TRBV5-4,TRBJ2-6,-,ASSWDRTSGANVLT
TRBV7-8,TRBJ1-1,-,ASSYGRVNTEAF
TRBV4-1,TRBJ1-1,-,ASSQVGAFPEAF
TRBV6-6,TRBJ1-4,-,ASSYSGGATNEKLF
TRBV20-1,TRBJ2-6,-,SASRGTGANVLT
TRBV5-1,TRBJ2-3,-,ASSLTGTSGSTDTQY